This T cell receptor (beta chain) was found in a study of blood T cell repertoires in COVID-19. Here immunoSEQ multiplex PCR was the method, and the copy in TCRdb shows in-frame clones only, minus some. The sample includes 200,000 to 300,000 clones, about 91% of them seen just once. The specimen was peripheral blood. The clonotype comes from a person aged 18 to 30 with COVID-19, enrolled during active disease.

CDR3: CASSTIGPSGSNNEQFF. CDR3 sequence (DNA): TGTGCCAGCAGTACTATAGGCCCGAGCGGGAGCAACAATGAGCAGTTCTTC. The rearrangement joins TRBV27 to TRBJ2-1, with 8 bases lining up with TRBD2. The germline gives CDR1 MNHEY, CDR2 SMNVEV (reference sequence). The CDR3 totals 17 residues. After removal of 5 bases from V and 5 bases from J, the junction contained 14 bases not matched to a gene.